These 27 T cell receptor beta chains were sequenced from one sample in a study of blood T cell repertoires in COVID-19 (dated by TCRdb to 2020 to 2022). Libraries were constructed by the immunoSEQ multiplex PCR assay. The immuneACCESS repertoire file appears here via TCRdb, limited to in-frame rearrangements. These files lack a portion of the clones; in checked studies, under half of the deficit traces to unresolved V genes, and the cause of the others is not known. In this sample the table shows about 100,000 clones, more than 90% of which occur a single time. The top ten clonotypes cover about 1.8% of the sample. Sequencing was performed on peripheral blood. All receptors derive from a man between 60 and 75 years old with acute or convalescent COVID-19.

The chain employs TRBV7-9 and TRBJ1-1, with a possible D match to TRBD1 (5 bases). This CDR3 has 12 amino acids. The germline CDR1 and CDR2 sequences are SEHNR and FQNEAQ (reference sequence). With 1 base removed from V and 11 bases from J, the gap between germline ends came to 11 bases. The DNA of the CDR3 is TGTGCCAGCAGCTTAGATGGGGCCACGGCTTTCTTT. It yields the protein CASSLDGATAFF.

V and J are TRBV6-5 and TRBJ2-3; TRBD1 matches 7 bases. Trimming cost V 5 bases and J 8 bases; bases outside gene matches: 10. From germline, CDR1 is MNHEY and CDR2 SVGAGI. This CDR3 has 14 residues. The CDR3 region is CASSRTGLVGTQYF. For the CDR3, the DNA is TGTGCCAGCAGTCGGACAGGCCTGGTTGGTACGCAGTATTTT.

J is TRBJ2-7 and V is TRBV10-1; possibly TRBD1 for D (6 bases). V gave up 1 base and J gave up 0 bases, with 13 bases separating them. The CDR3 contains 16 residues. Germline loops: CDR1 WNHNN, CDR2 SYGVQD (reference sequence). CDR3 amino acids: CASSEYTGSTSYEQYF. As DNA, the CDR3 is TGCGCCAGCAGTGAGTATACAGGGTCCACCTCCTACGAGCAGTACTTC.

This clone showed up just once. The chain joins TRBV28 to TRBJ2-3, with TRBD2 matching 9 bases. CDR3 length: 17 residues. CDR1 is MDHEN, CDR2 SYDVKM, per germline. The trim removed 4 bases at V and 7 bases at J, leaving 15 bases unmatched. The DNA for the CDR3 is TGTGCCAGCAGTTCCCCGGAGATTAGCGGGAGTTCTAATACGCAGTATTTT. Protein sequence: CASSSPEISGSSNTQYF. The full variable domain, completed using reference TRBV28 and TRBJ2-3, is DVKVTQSSRYLVKRTGEKVFLECVQDMDHENMFWYRQDPGLGLRLIYFSYDVKMKEKGDIPEGYSVSREKKERFSLILESASTNQTSMYLCASSSPEISGSSNTQYFGPGTRLTVL.

The chain links TRBV10-3 to TRBJ2-7, with a weak D call TRBD1 (6 bases). Trimming pared 5 bases from V and 0 bases from J, leaving 11 bases between. The CDR3 length is 14 residues. Per the germline V gene, CDR1 is ENHRY and CDR2 is SYGVKD. The CDR3 region is CAISPGTTSYEQYF. CDR3 in DNA: TGTGCCATCAGTCCCGGGACAACCTCCTACGAGCAGTACTTC.

The J gene is TRBJ2-7, the V gene TRBV13; a weak D match, TRBD2 (6 bases). Germline assignment: CDR1 PRHDT and CDR2 FYEKMQ (reference sequence). The CDR3 length is 15 residues. Trimming stripped 4 bases from V and 3 bases from J, with 16 bases between. CDR3 loop: CASSSIGGDHYEQYF. The DNA of the CDR3 is TGTGCCAGCAGCTCTATCGGAGGGGACCACTACGAGCAGTACTTC.

This chain connects TRBV5-4 to TRBJ2-3; the D gene is possibly TRBD1 (6 bases). The germline V and J ends were trimmed by 8 bases and 1 base, with 17 bases remaining between them. From germline, CDR1 is SGHNT and CDR2 YYREEE (reference sequence). CDR3 length: 15 residues. CDR3 sequence reads: CASTELEGGTDTQYF. The CDR3 nucleotides read TGTGCCAGTACTGAACTAGAGGGGGGCACAGATACGCAGTATTTT.

The chain combines TRBV3-1 (or the pseudogene TRBV3-2) with TRBJ2-7; weak D call: TRBD2 (6 bases). Looked up from germline, CDR1 is LGHDT and CDR2 is YNNKEL (reference sequence). The CDR3 length is 12 residues. Trimming stripped 3 bases from V and 7 bases from J, with 10 bases between. This chain's CDR3 is CASSQDAGEQYF. The CDR3 DNA reads TGTGCCAGCAGCCAGGATGCGGGGGAGCAGTACTTC.

This clone showed up just once. The gene calls are TRBV27 and TRBJ1-2, with 11 bases lining up with TRBD1. Germline V CDR1 and CDR2: MNHEY, SMNVEV (reference sequence). V gave up 5 bases and J gave up 6 bases; unmatched junction bases: 5. CDR3 length: 14 amino acids. The CDR3: CASSPDRGQNGYTF. CDR3 sequence (DNA): TGTGCCAGCAGTCCGGACAGGGGGCAAAATGGCTACACCTTC.

The chain carries TRBV29-1 and TRBJ2-3; 9 nucleotides match TRBD2. There are 16 residues in the CDR3. V gave up 0 bases and J gave up 3 bases; unmatched junction bases: 7. The germline CDR1 and CDR2 sequences are SQVTM and ANQGSEA. The CDR3 reads CSVEERGSGRTDTQYF. CDR3 nucleotide sequence: TGCAGCGTTGAAGAGCGTGGTAGCGGGAGAACAGATACGCAGTATTTT.

The chain couples TRBV5-4 to TRBJ1-2, with TRBD1 matching 7 bases. The V and J ends lost 0 bases and 0 bases, in that order; junction bases with no gene match: 8. This CDR3 spans 17 amino acids. In germline, CDR1 is SGHNT, CDR2 YYREEE (reference sequence). The CDR3 region is CASSLELGTATNYGYTF. DNA for the CDR3: TGTGCCAGCAGCTTGGAACTTGGGACAGCCACTAACTATGGCTACACCTTC. The whole variable domain, filled in from reference TRBV5-4 and TRBJ1-2, reads ETGVTQSPTHLIKTRGQQVTLRCSSQSGHNTVSWYQQALGQGPQFIFQYYREEENGRGNFPPRFSGLQFPNYSSELNVNALELDDSALYLCASSLELGTATNYGYTFGSGTRLTVV.

The chain employs TRBV29-1 and TRBJ2-1; the D gene is possibly TRBD2 (5 bases). In germline, CDR1 is SQVTM, CDR2 ANQGSEA. There are 20 residues in the CDR3. The V end was cut by 6 bases, the J end by 4 bases, with 34 bases between. The DNA of the CDR3 is TGCAGCGTAGGAGGCTCGAGGGCATGTTTTGTTAGAGTAGGATACAATGAGCAGTTCTTC. Its translation is CSVGGSRACFVRVGYNEQFF.

This clone was counted between two and nine times. This chain links TRBV4-3 with TRBJ2-2, with D perhaps matching TRBD1 (6 bases). V lost 1 base to trimming and J lost 2 bases, with 11 bases between them. Germline CDR1 is LGHNA and CDR2 is YSLEER. This CDR3 is 16 amino acids long. CDR3 sequence (DNA): TGCGCCAGCAGCCAAGTCGGGACATTCAACACCGGGGAGCTGTTTTTT. Translated: CASSQVGTFNTGELFF.

This chain links TRBV5-4 with TRBJ1-2; TRBD1 matches at 11 bases. V was clipped by 5 bases and J by 10 bases; unmatched bases: 10. The CDR3 sequence is 14 residues long. CDR1 SGHNT and CDR2 YYREEE come from the germline V gene (reference sequence). The CDR3, as DNA: TGTGCCAGCAGACGGACAGGGGGCAAACTTATCTACACCTTC. It yields the protein CASRRTGGKLIYTF.

This chain uses TRBV6-5 with TRBJ2-7; TRBD2 agrees at 14 bases. Germline CDR1 reads MNHEY; CDR2 reads SVGAGI. V lost 6 bases, J lost 2 bases, and 3 bases stayed unmatched. The CDR3 length is 15 residues. The CDR3 DNA follows: TGTGCCAGCAGAGGGGGACTAGCGGGAGCCTACGAGCAGTACTTC. This gives the protein CASRGGLAGAYEQYF.

J is TRBJ2-1 and V is TRBV28; TRBD2 matches 8 bases. Losses at the gene ends were 5 bases for V and 4 bases for J; bases not matched to a gene: 10. Germline-derived CDR1 and CDR2 are MDHEN and SYDVKM. This CDR3 comprises 16 residues. The CDR3 loop reads CASSRAGASSYNEQFF. CDR3 sequence (DNA): TGTGCCAGCAGTAGAGCGGGAGCTTCCTCGTACAATGAGCAGTTCTTC.

This chain connects TRBV6-5 to TRBJ1-1; no clear D. Trimming took off 2 bases at V and 0 bases at J, with 13 bases between the two ends. The CDR3 consists of 16 residues. Germline CDR1 is MNHEY and CDR2 is SVGAGI. CDR3 bases: TGTGCCAGCAGTTACGTTCAGGCCGAAATGAACACTGAAGCTTTCTTT. This gives the protein CASSYVQAEMNTEAFF.

The J gene is TRBJ1-2, the V gene TRBV29-1; the D is unclear. Trimming took off 7 bases at V and 6 bases at J, with 12 bases between the two ends. This CDR3 spans 11 amino acids. From germline, CDR1 is SQVTM and CDR2 ANQGSEA. This CDR3 reads CSGRGDNGYTF. CDR3 bases: TGCAGCGGGCGCGGAGATAATGGCTACACCTTC.

The chain employs TRBV5-1 and TRBJ2-5; 8 bases map to TRBD2. V gave up 0 bases and J gave up 4 bases; unmatched junction bases: 11. The CDR3 runs 17 residues. CDR1 is SGHRS and CDR2 is YFSETQ in the germline V gene. The CDR3 DNA follows: TGCGCCAGCAGCTTGGTAGGTGGAGCGGGAGAGGCAGAGACCCAGTACTTC. Its protein product is CASSLVGGAGEAETQYF. Filled out from reference TRBV5-1 and TRBJ2-5, the complete variable domain reads KAGVTQTPRYLIKTRGQQVTLSCSPISGHRSVSWYQQTPGQGLQFLFEYFSETQRNKGNFPGRFSGRQFSNSRSEMNVSTLELGDSALYLCASSLVGGAGEAETQYFGPGTRLLVL.

The V and J genes are TRBV19 and TRBJ2-5; 7 nucleotides agree with TRBD2. Germline lookup yields CDR1 LNHDA and CDR2 SQIVND (reference sequence). Unmatched junction bases numbered 7, after V lost 3 bases and J lost 3 bases. This CDR3 region has 15 residues. CDR3 DNA sequence: TGTGCCAGTAGTATGGGGGAGGCGGGAGAAGAGACCCAGTACTTC. Encoded protein: CASSMGEAGEETQYF.

This chain connects TRBV5-1 to TRBJ2-5, with D hard to call. CDR1 SGHRS and CDR2 YFSETQ come from the germline V gene. The CDR3 is 14 residues long. V was shortened by 5 bases and J by 2 bases, with 13 bases between the two germline ends. CDR3 residues: CASRESPQQETQYF. CDR3 DNA sequence: TGCGCCAGCAGAGAAAGCCCCCAACAAGAGACCCAGTACTTC.

The genes are TRBV10-3 and TRBJ1-1; the D is unclear. This CDR3 has 15 residues. V dropped 0 bases and J dropped 6 bases, with 14 bases sitting between them. Germline CDR1 reads ENHRY; CDR2 reads SYGVKD. The CDR3 sequence is CAISESVPARAEAFF. The CDR3 DNA sequence: TGTGCCATCAGTGAGTCCGTCCCCGCCCGCGCTGAAGCTTTCTTT.

The chain links TRBV18 to TRBJ1-4; D might be TRBD1 (5 bases). Germline V CDR1 and CDR2: KGHSH, LQKENI. Trimming pared 4 bases from V and 10 bases from J, leaving 19 bases between. The CDR3 extends over 15 amino acids. CDR3 coding DNA: TGTGCCAGCTCACTTACCGGGACTCGAGGTGGAAAACTGTTTTTT. Translation gives CASSLTGTRGGKLFF.

This sequence joins TRBV10-3 and TRBJ2-2; TRBD2 agrees at 11 bases. CDR3 length equals 15 residues. CDR1 and CDR2 (germline): ENHRY, SYGVKD. V gave up 10 bases and J gave up 2 bases; unmatched junction bases: 6. Here the CDR3 reads CATLGLAENTGELFF. CDR3 sequence (DNA): TGTGCCACCCTGGGACTAGCGGAAAACACCGGGGAGCTGTTTTTT.

J is TRBJ1-1 and V is TRBV11-3, with 7 bases identical to TRBD1. This CDR3 spans 14 amino acids. Germline CDR1 is SGHNT and CDR2 is YENEEA. V shed 5 bases and J 5 bases; nucleotides not matched to a gene: 8. The CDR3 DNA reads as TGTGCCAGCAGCCGCGACAGGGCATGGACTGAAGCTTTCTTT. Translating gives CASSRDRAWTEAFF.

The chain carries TRBV11-2 and TRBJ2-1, with 14 positions matching TRBD2. Germline-derived CDR1 and CDR2 are SGHAT and FQNNGV. CDR3 length: 17 residues. The trim removed 4 bases at V and 6 bases at J, leaving 8 bases unmatched. CDR3 residues: CASSSQGLAGGFNEQFF. CDR3 in DNA: TGTGCCAGCAGCTCCCAAGGACTAGCGGGAGGCTTCAATGAGCAGTTCTTC.

This rearrangement joins TRBV18 to TRBJ1-6, with TRBD1 matching over 9 bases. Germline V CDR1 and CDR2: KGHSH, LQKENI. The CDR3 consists of 16 residues. The J segment lost 9 bases and the V segment lost 5 bases, leaving 11 bases of the junction unmatched. The DNA of the CDR3 is TGTGCCAGCTCATGGGACAGGGAACGTTTAGGTTCACCCCTCCACTTT. The encoded protein is CASSWDRERLGSPLHF.